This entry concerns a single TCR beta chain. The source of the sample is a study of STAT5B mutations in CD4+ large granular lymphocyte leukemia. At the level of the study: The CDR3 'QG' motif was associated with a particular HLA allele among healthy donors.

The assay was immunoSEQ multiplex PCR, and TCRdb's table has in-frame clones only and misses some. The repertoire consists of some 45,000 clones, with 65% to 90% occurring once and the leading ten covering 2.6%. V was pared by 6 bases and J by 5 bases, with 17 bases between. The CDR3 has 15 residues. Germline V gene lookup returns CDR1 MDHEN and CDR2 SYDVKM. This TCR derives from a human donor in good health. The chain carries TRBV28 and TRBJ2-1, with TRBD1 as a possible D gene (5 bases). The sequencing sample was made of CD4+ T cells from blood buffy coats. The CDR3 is CASRLGQGVHNEQFF. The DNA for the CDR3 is TGTGCCAGCAGACTCGGGCAGGGTGTCCACAATGAGCAGTTCTTC.